A single sample is the source of the 27 T cell receptor beta chains below, sequenced in a study of T-cell memory formation after mild COVID-19. TCRdb ran MiXCR on the 5' RACE reads and lists one entry per CDR3 protein. Among 300,000 to 400,000 distinct CDR3 sequences, 25% to 30% were seen once, and the ten largest hold approximately 12%. Sequenced material: PBMCs or a T cell subset sorted from them (not recorded which). The origin of the receptors is an adult woman who had mild COVID-19 (a few samples of this study predate the infection). Cell type and time point are not known.

The chain joins TRBV20-1 to TRBJ2-7, with 10 positions matching TRBD2. The CDR3 runs 16 residues. Germline CDR1 is DFQATT and CDR2 is SNEGSKA (reference sequence). With 0 bases clipped from V and 3 bases from J, the junction kept 8 bases outside the gene matches. The CDR3 region is CSARDKLAGFLYEQYF. In DNA, the CDR3 is TGCAGTGCTAGAGATAAACTAGCGGGGTTCCTCTACGAGCAGTACTTC.

This clonotype was recorded a few times. The CDR3 reads CSASGTSGTDTQYF. Written as DNA, the CDR3 is TGCAGTGCTAGTGGGACTAGCGGCACAGATACGCAGTATTTT. The chain links TRBV20-1 to TRBJ2-3; 10 bases line up with TRBD2. The length of the CDR3 is 14 residues. The J segment lost 1 base and the V segment lost 3 bases, leaving 1 base of the junction unmatched. The germline V gene has CDR1 DFQATT and CDR2 SNEGSKA (reference sequence).

This clonotype was seen a single time. V usage is TRBV29-1 and J usage is TRBJ1-2; D gene unclear. Germline loops: CDR1 SQVTM, CDR2 ANQGSEA. V was clipped by 0 bases and J by 11 bases, with 7 bases between them. This CDR3 contains 10 residues. Here the CDR3 DNA reads TGCAGCGTTGAAGAGGAGAGGTACACCTTC. Its translation is CSVEEERYTF.

The gene calls are TRBV5-1 and TRBJ1-1; D is uncertain. The germline gives CDR1 SGHRS, CDR2 YFSETQ. V shed 5 bases and J shed 1 base, with 15 bases lying between them. CDR3 length equals 15 residues. The CDR3 DNA reads TGCGCCAGCAGATTAAACACCTCCCCGAACACTGAAGCTTTCTTT. Residues: CASRLNTSPNTEAFF.

This clonotype was recorded a few times. V and J are TRBV15 and TRBJ2-5; 7 bases line up with TRBD2. CDR1 is LNHNV, CDR2 YYDKDF, per germline (reference sequence). After removal of 6 bases from V and 5 bases from J, the junction contained 6 bases not matched to a gene. CDR3 size: 13 residues. The CDR3 protein is CATSDGREETQYF. In nucleotides, the CDR3 is TGTGCCACCAGTGACGGGCGGGAGGAGACCCAGTACTTC.

Only a few counts were recorded for this clonotype. The chain links TRBV3-1 to TRBJ1-1; D is ambiguous. The CDR3 consists of 12 residues. V was shortened by 6 bases and J by 1 base, with 6 bases between the two germline ends. The germline gives CDR1 LGHDT, CDR2 YNNKEL (reference sequence). In nucleotides, the CDR3 is TGTGCCAGCAGTCAGACGAACACTGAAGCTTTCTTT. Translation gives CASSQTNTEAFF.

The rearrangement uses TRBV5-1 and TRBJ2-3; 8 bases fit TRBD2. From germline, CDR1 is SGHRS and CDR2 YFSETQ. The CDR3 is 15 residues long. Trimming took 4 bases from V and 0 from J; bases not matched to a gene: 4. The CDR3 here is CASSPGRGSTDTQYF. For the CDR3, the DNA is TGCGCCAGCAGCCCCGGGAGGGGGAGCACAGATACGCAGTATTTT.

A single count supports this clonotype. This chain joins TRBV14 and TRBJ2-7, with D uncertain. V dropped 1 base and J dropped 3 bases, with 13 bases sitting between them. The length of the CDR3 is 15 residues. Germline CDR1 and CDR2: SGHDN and FVKESK. This CDR3 reads CASSQVLAGYYEQYF. The CDR3, as DNA: TGTGCCAGCAGCCAAGTCTTGGCAGGTTACTACGAGCAGTACTTC.

This clonotype was found a few times. V is TRBV7-6 and J is TRBJ2-1, with 7 bases identical to TRBD2. Unmatched junction bases numbered 13, after V lost 5 bases and J lost 0 bases. The CDR3 runs to 18 residues. Germline V gene lookup returns CDR1 SGHVS and CDR2 FNYEAQ. CDR3 loop: CASSPHAGAPGSYNEQFF. CDR3 sequence (DNA): TGTGCCAGCAGCCCCCATGCGGGAGCCCCAGGCTCCTACAATGAGCAGTTCTTC.

This sequence joins TRBV5-6 and TRBJ2-1, with a weak D call TRBD1 (5 bases). Trimming left V 4 bases short and J 5 bases short, with 16 bases between. Germline V gives CDR1 SGHDT, CDR2 YYEEEE. The CDR3 totals 15 residues. CDR3 region: CASSPPLGANNEQFF. The CDR3 DNA follows: TGTGCCAGCAGCCCACCCCTAGGGGCTAACAATGAGCAGTTCTTC.

This chain joins TRBV18 and TRBJ2-7, with a possible D match to TRBD2 (6 bases). V dropped 4 bases and J dropped 3 bases, with 13 bases sitting between them. The CDR3 consists of 14 residues. Germline CDR1 KGHSH, CDR2 LQKENI. The CDR3 bases are TGTGCCAGCTCACGGAGCGGGCAAGGCTACGAGCAGTACTTC. As protein: CASSRSGQGYEQYF.

The chain has TRBV2 and TRBJ2-1; no clear D. Germline loops: CDR1 SNHLY, CDR2 FYNNEI. The CDR3 loop spans 13 amino acids. The ends were cut back, 6 bases at V and 4 bases at J, with 10 bases in the middle. This CDR3 reads CASRSKQYNEQFF. CDR3 bases: TGTGCCAGCAGGTCAAAACAGTACAATGAGCAGTTCTTC. The full variable domain, rest sourced from reference TRBV2 and TRBJ2-1, is EPEVTQTPSHQVTQMGQEVILRCVPISNHLYFYWYRQILGQKVEFLVSFYNNEISEKSEIFDDQFSVERPDGSNFTLKIRSTKLEDSAMYFCASRSKQYNEQFFGPGTRLTVL.

The chain combines TRBV24-1 with TRBJ2-3; TRBD2 aligns across 12 bases. This CDR3 comprises 17 residues. V lost 2 bases and J lost 3; bases outside the gene matches: 5. CDR1 and CDR2 from the germline V gene are KGHDR and SFDVKD. The CDR3 DNA follows: TGTGCCACCAGTGATTATGGACTAGCGGGGTTAACAGATACGCAGTATTTT. Translated: CATSDYGLAGLTDTQYF.

J is TRBJ2-2 and V is TRBV25-1, with TRBD1 matching over 11 bases. CDR3 length: 16 residues. The V gene's germline CDR1 is MGHDK and CDR2 SYGVNS. Trimming removed 1 base from V and 3 bases from J; junction bases left unmatched: 1. The CDR3 here is CASSEWGQGDTGELFF. The CDR3 region has the DNA TGTGCCAGCAGTGAATGGGGACAGGGGGACACCGGGGAGCTGTTTTTT.

There are a few counts of this clonotype. J is TRBJ2-1 and V is TRBV6-5, with TRBD2 identical over 8 bases. Germline CDR1 MNHEY, CDR2 SVGAGI. This CDR3 spans 17 amino acids. J lost 7 bases, V lost 5 bases, and 16 bases had no gene match. The CDR3 nucleotides read TGTGCCAGCAGTCACCCCGTGGCGCGGGGGGCGGGGAATGAGCAGTTCTTC. Translating gives CASSHPVARGAGNEQFF.

This chain uses TRBV12-3 or TRBV12-4 with TRBJ1-1, with TRBD1 as a possible D gene (6 bases). The CDR3 is made up of 13 amino acids. V was trimmed by 6 bases and J by 9 bases, leaving 17 bases between them. The CDR3 nucleotides read TGTGCCAGCAGCCCCGGTGGGGGCAGTAAAGCTTTCTTT. Its protein is CASSPGGGSKAFF.

This clonotype was counted a few times. The V and J genes are TRBV29-1 and TRBJ2-7; D is perhaps TRBD1 (6 bases). This CDR3 contains 12 residues. The V end lost 4 bases, the J end lost 2 bases, and 9 bases lay between the germline ends. Germline V lookup: CDR1 SQVTM, CDR2 ANQGSEA. The CDR3 coding sequence is TGCAGCGTTGCAGGACAGACCTACGAGCAGTACTTC. As protein: CSVAGQTYEQYF.

The table lists this clonotype with a few counts. The chain links TRBV18 to TRBJ2-7; the D gene is possibly TRBD1 (6 bases). The V gene lost 0 bases and the J gene lost 3 bases, with 15 bases spanning the gap. CDR3 length: 16 residues. Germline CDR1 and CDR2: KGHSH and LQKENI. The CDR3 sequence is CASSPPDSPIYYEQYF. In nucleotides, the CDR3 is TGTGCCAGCTCACCACCGGACAGCCCAATTTACTACGAGCAGTACTTC.

The chain joins TRBV27 to TRBJ2-2; D possibly corresponds to TRBD1 (5 bases). With 3 bases removed from V and 3 bases from J, the gap between germline ends came to 11 bases. Per the germline V gene, CDR1 is MNHEY and CDR2 is SMNVEV (reference sequence). This CDR3 comprises 15 residues. The CDR3: CASSFLRAYTGELFF. For the CDR3, the DNA is TGTGCCAGCAGTTTTCTCAGGGCGTACACCGGGGAGCTGTTTTTT.

This chain uses TRBV30 with TRBJ1-1, with no clear D. Looked up from germline, CDR1 is GTSNPN and CDR2 is SVGIG (reference sequence). CDR3 length: 12 amino acids. Trimming shortened V by 2 bases and J by 5 bases, and 9 bases separated the two germline ends. CDR3 in amino acids: CAWSQTGTEAFF. For the CDR3, the DNA is TGTGCCTGGAGTCAGACGGGGACTGAAGCTTTCTTT.

This clonotype was observed a few times. The gene calls are TRBV6-5 and TRBJ1-1, with D perhaps matching TRBD1 (5 bases). The V gene lost 0 bases and the J gene lost 5 bases, with 10 bases spanning the gap. Germline-derived CDR1 and CDR2 are MNHEY and SVGAGI. The CDR3 has 14 residues. This CDR3 is CASSYSPGRTEAFF. The CDR3 DNA sequence: TGTGCCAGCAGTTACTCGCCAGGGAGGACTGAAGCTTTCTTT.

This clonotype has just a few counts. The chain combines TRBV7-9 with TRBJ2-1; 7 nucleotides align to TRBD2. J was trimmed by 8 bases and V by 3 bases; bases with no gene match: 7. CDR3 length equals 14 residues. Germline lookup yields CDR1 SEHNR and CDR2 FQNEAQ (reference sequence). CDR3 sequence (DNA): TGTGCCAGCAGCTTCCGTAGCGGGCCTTATGAGCAGTTCTTC. Translated, it gives CASSFRSGPYEQFF.

J is TRBJ1-2 and V is TRBV6-5; D may be TRBD1 (6 bases). Germline CDR1 reads MNHEY; CDR2 reads SVGAGI. This CDR3 region has 14 residues. Trimming cost V 4 bases and J 6 bases, with 15 bases left between them. CDR3 amino acids: CASSSSAGADGYTF. The CDR3 coding sequence is TGTGCCAGCAGTTCCTCAGCAGGGGCGGATGGCTACACCTTC.

V and J are TRBV6-5 and TRBJ1-2; tentatively, D is TRBD1 (6 bases). V gave up 4 bases and J gave up 5 bases, with 14 bases separating them. Germline-derived CDR1 and CDR2 are MNHEY and SVGAGI. This CDR3 is built from 14 residues. The CDR3 DNA follows: TGTGCCAGCAGTTCCATTTGGGGGGCTTATGGCTACACCTTC. This sequence encodes CASSSIWGAYGYTF.

This clonotype was seen only a few times. The J gene is TRBJ2-2, the V gene TRBV12-3 or TRBV12-4, with TRBD2 as a possible D gene (6 bases). CDR3 length equals 14 residues. V was trimmed by 10 bases and J by 4 bases, leaving 16 bases between them. CDR3 DNA: TGTGCCACCCGGTCCAGGCGGGGCACCGGGGAGCTGTTTTTT. Translated, it gives CATRSRRGTGELFF.

This chain uses TRBV7-6 with TRBJ2-3; 7 bases are shared with TRBD2. Per germline, CDR1 SGHVS and CDR2 FNYEAQ. The CDR3 covers 16 residues. V dropped 5 bases and J dropped 4; count of bases not matched to a gene: 12. CDR3 bases: TGTGCCAGCAGCCCCCTGGGGGGGGAGAGGGCAGATACGCAGTATTTT. Its translation: CASSPLGGERADTQYF.

V and J are TRBV5-1 and TRBJ2-7; 10 bases are shared with TRBD2. Trimming at V came to 4 bases and at J to 5 bases, leaving 18 bases not matched to a gene. Germline CDR1 is SGHRS and CDR2 is YFSETQ. This CDR3 has 18 residues. CDR3 nucleotide sequence: TGCGCCAGCAGCCCCAGTGCGGGTGGAAGCGGGGGGGCCAACGAGCAGTACTTC. This sequence encodes CASSPSAGGSGGANEQYF.